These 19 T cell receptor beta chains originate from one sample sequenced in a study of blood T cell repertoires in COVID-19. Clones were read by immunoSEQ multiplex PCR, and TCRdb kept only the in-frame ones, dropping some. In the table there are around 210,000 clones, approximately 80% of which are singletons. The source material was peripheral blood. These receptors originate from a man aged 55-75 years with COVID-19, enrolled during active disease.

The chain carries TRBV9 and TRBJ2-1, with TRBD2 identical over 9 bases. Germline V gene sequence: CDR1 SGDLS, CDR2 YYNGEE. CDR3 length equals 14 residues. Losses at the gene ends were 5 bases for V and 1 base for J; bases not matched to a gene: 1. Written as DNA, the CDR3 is TGTGCCAGCAGTCTAGCGGGGTCCTACAATGAGCAGTTCTTC. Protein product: CASSLAGSYNEQFF.

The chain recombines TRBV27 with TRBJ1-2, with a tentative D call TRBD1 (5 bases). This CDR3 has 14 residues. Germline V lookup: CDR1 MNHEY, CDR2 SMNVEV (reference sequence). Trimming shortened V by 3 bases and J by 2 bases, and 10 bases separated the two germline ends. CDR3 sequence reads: CASSFGGTNYGYTF. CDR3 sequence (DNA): TGTGCCAGCAGTTTCGGGGGGACCAACTATGGCTACACCTTC.

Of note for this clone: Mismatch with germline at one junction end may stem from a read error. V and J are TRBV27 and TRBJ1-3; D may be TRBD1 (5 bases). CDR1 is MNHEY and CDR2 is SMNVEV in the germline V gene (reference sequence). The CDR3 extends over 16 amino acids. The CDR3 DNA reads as TGTGCCAGCAGTTCCCGGGACGGGAGCTCTAGAAACACCATATATTTT. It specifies CASSSRDGSSRNTIYF.

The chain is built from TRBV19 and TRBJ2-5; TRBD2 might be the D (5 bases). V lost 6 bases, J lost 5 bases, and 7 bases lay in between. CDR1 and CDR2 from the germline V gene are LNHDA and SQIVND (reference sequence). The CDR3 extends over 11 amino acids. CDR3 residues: CASRTGETQYF. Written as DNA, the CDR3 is TGTGCCAGTAGGACGGGGGAGACCCAGTACTTC.

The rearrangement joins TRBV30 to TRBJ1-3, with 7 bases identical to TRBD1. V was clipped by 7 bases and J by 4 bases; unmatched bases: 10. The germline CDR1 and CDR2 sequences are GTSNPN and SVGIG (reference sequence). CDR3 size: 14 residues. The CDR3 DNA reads TGTGCCTACAACGCCGGGACAGTCGGAAACACCATATATTTT. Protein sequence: CAYNAGTVGNTIYF.

The CDR3: CASEGDTYEQYF. DNA of the CDR3: TGTGCCAGTGAAGGGGACACCTACGAGCAGTACTTC. J is TRBJ2-7 and V is TRBV19; TRBD1 might be the D (6 bases). V lost 8 bases and J lost 2, with 10 bases in between. Germline CDR1 is LNHDA and CDR2 is SQIVND (reference sequence). This CDR3 comprises 12 residues.

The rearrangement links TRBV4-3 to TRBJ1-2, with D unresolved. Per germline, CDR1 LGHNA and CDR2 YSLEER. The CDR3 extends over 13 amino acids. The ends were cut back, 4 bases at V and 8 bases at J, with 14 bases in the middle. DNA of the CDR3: TGCGCCAGCAGCCCCGCGGGCTCGGGAGGCTACACCTTC. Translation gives CASSPAGSGGYTF.

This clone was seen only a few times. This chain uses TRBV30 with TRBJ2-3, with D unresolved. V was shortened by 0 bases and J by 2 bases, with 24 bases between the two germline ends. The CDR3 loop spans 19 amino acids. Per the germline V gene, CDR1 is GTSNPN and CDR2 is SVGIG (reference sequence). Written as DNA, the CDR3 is TGTGCCTGGAGTGTAGAGTACAGCCTAAATTTTAATAACACAGATACGCAGTATTTT. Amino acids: CAWSVEYSLNFNNTDTQYF. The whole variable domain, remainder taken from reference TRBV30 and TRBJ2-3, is SQTIHQWPATLVQPVGSPLSLECTVEGTSNPNLYWYRQAAGRGLQLLFYSVGIGQISSEVPQNLSASRPQDRQFILSSKKLLLSDSGFYLCAWSVEYSLNFNNTDTQYFGPGTRLTVL.

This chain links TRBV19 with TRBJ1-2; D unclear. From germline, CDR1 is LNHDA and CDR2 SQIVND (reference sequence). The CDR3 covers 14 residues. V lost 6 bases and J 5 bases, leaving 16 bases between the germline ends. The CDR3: CASSSRSPLYGYTF. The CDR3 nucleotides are TGTGCCAGTAGCTCTCGGTCACCTCTATATGGCTACACCTTC. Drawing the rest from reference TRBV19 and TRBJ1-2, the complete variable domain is DGGITQSPKYLFRKEGQNVTLSCEQNLNHDAMYWYRQDPGQGLRLIYYSQIVNDFQKGDIAEGYSVSREKKESFPLTVTSAQKNPTAFYLCASSSRSPLYGYTFGSGTRLTVV.

The CDR3 spells CASSPGGTEGISGNTIYF. In DNA form, the CDR3 reads TGTGCCAGCAGCCCGGGTGGGACAGAAGGAATCTCTGGAAACACCATATATTTT. The J gene is TRBJ1-3, the V gene TRBV5-4; 7 bases map to TRBD1. CDR1 is SGHNT and CDR2 is YYREEE in the germline V gene (reference sequence). The CDR3 runs 18 residues. V lost 4 bases to trimming and J lost 0 bases; unmatched junction nucleotides: 13.

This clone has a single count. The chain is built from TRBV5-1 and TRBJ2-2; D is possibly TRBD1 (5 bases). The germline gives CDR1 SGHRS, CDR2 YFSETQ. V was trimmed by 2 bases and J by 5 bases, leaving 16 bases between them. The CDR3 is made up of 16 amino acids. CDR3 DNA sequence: TGCGCCAGCAGCTTAGGACCCGGACATAGAACCGGGGAGCTGTTTTTT. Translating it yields CASSLGPGHRTGELFF.

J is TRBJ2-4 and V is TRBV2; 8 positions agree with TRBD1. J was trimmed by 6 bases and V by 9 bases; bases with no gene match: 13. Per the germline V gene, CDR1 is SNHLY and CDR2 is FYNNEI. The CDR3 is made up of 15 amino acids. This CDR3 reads CASAWTGSLGNIQYF. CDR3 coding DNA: TGTGCCAGTGCCTGGACAGGGTCTCTCGGAAACATTCAGTACTTC. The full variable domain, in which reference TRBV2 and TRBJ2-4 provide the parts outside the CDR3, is EPEVTQTPSHQVTQMGQEVILRCVPISNHLYFYWYRQILGQKVEFLVSFYNNEISEKSEIFDDQFSVERPDGSNFTLKIRSTKLEDSAMYFCASAWTGSLGNIQYFGAGTRLSVL.

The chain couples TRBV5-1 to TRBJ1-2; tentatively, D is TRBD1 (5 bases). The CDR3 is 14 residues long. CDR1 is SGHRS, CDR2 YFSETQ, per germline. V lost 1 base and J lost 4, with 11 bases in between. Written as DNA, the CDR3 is TGCGCCAGCAGCTTGTCCAGGGAGGGCTATGGCTACACCTTC. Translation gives CASSLSREGYGYTF.

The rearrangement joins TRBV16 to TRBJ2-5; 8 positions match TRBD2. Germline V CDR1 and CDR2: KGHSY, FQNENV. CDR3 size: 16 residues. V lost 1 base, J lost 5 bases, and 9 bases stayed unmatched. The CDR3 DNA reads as TGTGCCAGCAGCCAATTTGCGGGAGGCAAACGGGAGACCCAGTACTTC. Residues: CASSQFAGGKRETQYF. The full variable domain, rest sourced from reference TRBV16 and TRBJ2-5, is GEEVAQTPKHLVRGEGQKAKLYCAPIKGHSYVFWYQQVLKNEFKFLISFQNENVFDETGMPKERFSAKCLPNSPCSLEIQATKLEDSAVYFCASSQFAGGKRETQYFGPGTRLLVL.

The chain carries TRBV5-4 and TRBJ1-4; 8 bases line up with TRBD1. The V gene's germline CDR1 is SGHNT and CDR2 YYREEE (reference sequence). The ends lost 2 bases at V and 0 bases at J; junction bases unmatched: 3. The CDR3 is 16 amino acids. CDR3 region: CASSLQGVATNEKLFF. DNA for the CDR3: TGTGCCAGCAGCTTACAGGGGGTGGCAACTAATGAAAAACTGTTTTTT.

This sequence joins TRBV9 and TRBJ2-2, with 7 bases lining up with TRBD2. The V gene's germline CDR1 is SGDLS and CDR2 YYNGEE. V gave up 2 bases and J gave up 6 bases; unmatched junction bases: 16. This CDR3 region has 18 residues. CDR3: CASSVLKGASGGSGELFF. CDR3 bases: TGTGCCAGCAGCGTCCTGAAAGGGGCTAGCGGAGGTTCCGGGGAGCTGTTTTTT.

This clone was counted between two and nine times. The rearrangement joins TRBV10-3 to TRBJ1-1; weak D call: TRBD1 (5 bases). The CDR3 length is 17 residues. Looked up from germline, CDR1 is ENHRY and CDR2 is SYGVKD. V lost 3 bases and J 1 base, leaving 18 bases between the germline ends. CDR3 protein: CAISDPGTPGKNTEAFF. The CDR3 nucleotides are TGTGCCATCAGTGACCCCGGTACTCCAGGGAAGAACACTGAAGCTTTCTTT.

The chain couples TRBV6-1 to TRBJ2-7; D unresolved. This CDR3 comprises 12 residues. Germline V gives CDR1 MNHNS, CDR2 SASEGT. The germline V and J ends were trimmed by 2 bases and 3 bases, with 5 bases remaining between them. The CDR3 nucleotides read TGTGCCAGCAGTGAATCCTTCTACGAGCAGTACTTC. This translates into CASSESFYEQYF.

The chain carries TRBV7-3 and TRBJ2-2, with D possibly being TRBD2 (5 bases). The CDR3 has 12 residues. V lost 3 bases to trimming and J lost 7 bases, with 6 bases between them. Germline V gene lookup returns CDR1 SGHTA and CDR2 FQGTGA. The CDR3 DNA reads TGTGCCAGCAGCTTGGAGGTCGGGGAGCTGTTTTTT. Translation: CASSLEVGELFF. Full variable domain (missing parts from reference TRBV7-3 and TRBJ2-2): GAGVSQTPSNKVTEKGKYVELRCDPISGHTALYWYRQSLGQGPEFLIYFQGTGAADDSGLPNDRFFAVRPEGSVSTLKIQRTERGDSAVYLCASSLEVGELFFGEGSRLTVL.